This T cell receptor beta chain was recovered during a study of CD8 T cells in Susac syndrome. The germline CDR1 and CDR2 sequences are SGHDT and YYEEEE. The CDR3 is 13 residues long. V gave up 1 base and J gave up 6 bases, with 10 bases separating them. Reverse transcription of about 0.45 to 1 ug RNA was performed with random hexamers. TCRdb re-derived calls from the immunoSEQ multiplex PCR reads in MiXCR, one entry per CDR3 protein. The sample records under 200,000 distinct CDR3 sequences, 85% to 95% being singletons. J is TRBJ1-1 and V is TRBV5-6; D is unclear. What was sequenced was CD4+ T cells from PBMCs. The TCR comes from a human donor with Susac syndrome. The CDR3 DNA sequence: TGTGCCAGCAGCTTGATGGCGGCGGCTGAAGCTTTCTTT. It yields the protein CASSLMAAAEAFF.